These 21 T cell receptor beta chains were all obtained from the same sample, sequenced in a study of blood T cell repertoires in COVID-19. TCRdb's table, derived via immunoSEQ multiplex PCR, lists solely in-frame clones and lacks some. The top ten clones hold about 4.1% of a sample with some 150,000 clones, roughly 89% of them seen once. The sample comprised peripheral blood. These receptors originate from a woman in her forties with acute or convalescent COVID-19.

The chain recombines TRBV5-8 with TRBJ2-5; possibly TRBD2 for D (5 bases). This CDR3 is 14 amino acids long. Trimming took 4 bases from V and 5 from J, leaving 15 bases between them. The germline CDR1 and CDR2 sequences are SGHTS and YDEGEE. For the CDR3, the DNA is TGTGCCAGCAGCCGGAGGCAGCCCGGGGAGACCCAGTACTTC. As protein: CASSRRQPGETQYF.

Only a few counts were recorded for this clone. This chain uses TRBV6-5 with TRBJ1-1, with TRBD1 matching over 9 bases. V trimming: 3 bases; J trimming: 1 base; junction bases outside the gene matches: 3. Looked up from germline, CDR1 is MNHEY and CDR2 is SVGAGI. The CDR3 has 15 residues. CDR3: CASSYTGQGNTEAFF. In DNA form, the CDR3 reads TGTGCCAGCAGTTATACGGGACAGGGGAACACTGAAGCTTTCTTT.

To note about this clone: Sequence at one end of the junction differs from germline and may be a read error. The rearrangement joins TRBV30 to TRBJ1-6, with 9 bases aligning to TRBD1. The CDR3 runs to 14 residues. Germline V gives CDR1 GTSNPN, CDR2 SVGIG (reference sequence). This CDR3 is CALPGQGNNSPLHF. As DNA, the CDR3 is TGCGCCCTACCGGGACAGGGCAATAATTCACCCCTCCACTTT.

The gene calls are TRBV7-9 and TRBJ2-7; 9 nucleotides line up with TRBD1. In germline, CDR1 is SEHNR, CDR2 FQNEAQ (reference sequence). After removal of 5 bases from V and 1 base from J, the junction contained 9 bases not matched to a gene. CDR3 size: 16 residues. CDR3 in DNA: TGTGCCAGCAGCCCGTGGGGGGACAGGGCATCCTACGAGCAGTACTTC. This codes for CASSPWGDRASYEQYF.

This CDR3 reads CASSLGPLGSQPQHF. The CDR3 region has the DNA TGTGCCAGCAGCTTAGGGCCCCTGGGCAGCCAGCCCCAGCATTTT. V and J are TRBV7-8 and TRBJ1-5; D is unresolved. The germline V gene has CDR1 SGHVS and CDR2 FQNEAQ. CDR3 length: 15 amino acids. The V end lost 1 base, the J end lost 7 bases, and 14 bases lay between the germline ends. The whole variable domain, remainder taken from reference TRBV7-8 and TRBJ1-5, is GAGVSQSPRYKVAKRGQDVALRCDPISGHVSLFWYQQALGQGPEFLTYFQNEAQLDKSGLPSDRFFAERPEGSVSTLKIQRTQQEDSAVYLCASSLGPLGSQPQHFGDGTRLSIL.

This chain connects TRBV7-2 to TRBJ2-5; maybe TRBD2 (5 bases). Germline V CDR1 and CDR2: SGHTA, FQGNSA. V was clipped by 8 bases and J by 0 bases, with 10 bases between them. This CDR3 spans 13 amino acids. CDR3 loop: CASGYGNQETQYF. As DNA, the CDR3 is TGTGCCAGCGGGTACGGGAACCAAGAGACCCAGTACTTC.

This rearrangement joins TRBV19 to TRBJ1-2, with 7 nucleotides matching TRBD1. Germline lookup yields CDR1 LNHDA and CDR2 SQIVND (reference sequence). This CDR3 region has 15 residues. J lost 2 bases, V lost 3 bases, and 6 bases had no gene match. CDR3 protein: CASSIGTVKNYGYTF. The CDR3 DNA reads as TGTGCCAGTAGTATCGGGACAGTTAAGAACTATGGCTACACCTTC.

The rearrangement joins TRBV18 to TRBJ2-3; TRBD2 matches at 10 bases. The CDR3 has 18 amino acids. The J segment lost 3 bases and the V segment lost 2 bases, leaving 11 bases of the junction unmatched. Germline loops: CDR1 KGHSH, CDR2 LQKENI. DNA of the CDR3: TGTGCCAGCTCACCATTAGCGACGGGAGCGGGAGGGACAGATACGCAGTATTTT. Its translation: CASSPLATGAGGTDTQYF. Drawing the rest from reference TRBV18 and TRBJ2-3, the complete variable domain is NAGVMQNPRHLVRRRGQEARLRCSPMKGHSHVYWYRQLPEEGLKFMVYLQKENIIDESGMPKERFSAEFPKEGPSILRIQQVVRGDSAAYFCASSPLATGAGGTDTQYFGPGTRLTVL.

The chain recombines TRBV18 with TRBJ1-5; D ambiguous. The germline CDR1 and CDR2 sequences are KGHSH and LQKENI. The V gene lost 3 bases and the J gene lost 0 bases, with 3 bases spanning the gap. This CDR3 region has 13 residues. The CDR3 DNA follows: TGTGCCAGCTCACCTTATAGCAATCAGCCCCAGCATTTT. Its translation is CASSPYSNQPQHF. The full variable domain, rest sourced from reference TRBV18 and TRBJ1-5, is NAGVMQNPRHLVRRRGQEARLRCSPMKGHSHVYWYRQLPEEGLKFMVYLQKENIIDESGMPKERFSAEFPKEGPSILRIQQVVRGDSAAYFCASSPYSNQPQHFGDGTRLSIL.

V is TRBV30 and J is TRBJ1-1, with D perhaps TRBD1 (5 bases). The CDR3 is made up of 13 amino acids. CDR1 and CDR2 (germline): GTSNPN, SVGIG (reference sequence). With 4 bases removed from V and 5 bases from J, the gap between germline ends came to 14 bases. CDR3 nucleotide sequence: TGTGCCTGGAAAAGACAGCGATTTACTGAAGCTTTCTTT. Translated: CAWKRQRFTEAFF. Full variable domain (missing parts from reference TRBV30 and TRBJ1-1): SQTIHQWPATLVQPVGSPLSLECTVEGTSNPNLYWYRQAAGRGLQLLFYSVGIGQISSEVPQNLSASRPQDRQFILSSKKLLLSDSGFYLCAWKRQRFTEAFFGQGTRLTVV.

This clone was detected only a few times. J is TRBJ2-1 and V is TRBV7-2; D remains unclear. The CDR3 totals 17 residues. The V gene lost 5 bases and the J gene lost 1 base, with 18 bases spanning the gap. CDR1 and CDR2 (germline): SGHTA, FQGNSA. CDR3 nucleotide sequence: TGTGCCAGCAGCCAACTGTACGGCCTACTATCCTACAATGAGCAGTTCTTC. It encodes CASSQLYGLLSYNEQFF.

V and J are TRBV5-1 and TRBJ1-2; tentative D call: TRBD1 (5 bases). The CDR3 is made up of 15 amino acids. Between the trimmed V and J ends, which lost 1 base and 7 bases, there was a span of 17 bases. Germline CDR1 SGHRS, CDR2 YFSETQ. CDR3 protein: CASSLLTASGGGYTF. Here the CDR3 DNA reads TGCGCCAGCAGCTTGCTAACCGCAAGCGGGGGTGGCTACACCTTC. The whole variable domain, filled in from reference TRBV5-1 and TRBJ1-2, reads KAGVTQTPRYLIKTRGQQVTLSCSPISGHRSVSWYQQTPGQGLQFLFEYFSETQRNKGNFPGRFSGRQFSNSRSEMNVSTLELGDSALYLCASSLLTASGGGYTFGSGTRLTVV.

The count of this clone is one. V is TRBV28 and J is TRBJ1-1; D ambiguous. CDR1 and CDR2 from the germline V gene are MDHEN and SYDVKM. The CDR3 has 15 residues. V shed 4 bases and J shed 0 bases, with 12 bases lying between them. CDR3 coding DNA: TGTGCCAGCAGTTCCCCACGAGTTTTGAACACTGAAGCTTTCTTT. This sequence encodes CASSSPRVLNTEAFF.

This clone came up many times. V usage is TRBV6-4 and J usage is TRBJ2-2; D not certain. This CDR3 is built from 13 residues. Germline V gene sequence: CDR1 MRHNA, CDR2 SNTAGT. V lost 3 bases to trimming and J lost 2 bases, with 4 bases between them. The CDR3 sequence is CASSEANTGELFF. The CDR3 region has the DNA TGTGCCAGCAGTGAGGCTAACACCGGGGAGCTGTTTTTT.

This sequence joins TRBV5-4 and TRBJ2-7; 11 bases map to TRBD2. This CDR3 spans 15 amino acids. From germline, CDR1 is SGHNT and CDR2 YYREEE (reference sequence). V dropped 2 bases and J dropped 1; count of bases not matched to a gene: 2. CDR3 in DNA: TGTGCCAGCAGCTTTACTAGCGGGGGATCCTACGAGCAGTACTTC. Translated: CASSFTSGGSYEQYF.

This chain's CDR3 is CASGGLAGKADTQYF. As DNA, the CDR3 is TGTGCCAGCGGCGGACTAGCGGGGAAAGCAGATACGCAGTATTTT. The chain has TRBV11-2 and TRBJ2-3, with 12 bases aligning to TRBD2. V shed 8 bases and J 4 bases; nucleotides not matched to a gene: 7. Germline assignment: CDR1 SGHAT and CDR2 FQNNGV. The CDR3 contains 15 residues. The variable domain in full, completed from reference TRBV11-2 and TRBJ2-3, reads EAGVAQSPRYKIIEKRQSVAFWCNPISGHATLYWYQQILGQGPKLLIQFQNNGVVDDSQLPKDRFSAERLKGVDSTLKIQPAKLEDSAVYLCASGGLAGKADTQYFGPGTRLTVL.

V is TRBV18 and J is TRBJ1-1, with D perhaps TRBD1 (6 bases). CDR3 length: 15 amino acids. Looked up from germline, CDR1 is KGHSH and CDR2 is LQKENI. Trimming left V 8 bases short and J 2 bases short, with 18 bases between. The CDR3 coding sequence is TGTGCCAGCCAATTTGGGACACCGGTTAACACTGAAGCTTTCTTT. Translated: CASQFGTPVNTEAFF.

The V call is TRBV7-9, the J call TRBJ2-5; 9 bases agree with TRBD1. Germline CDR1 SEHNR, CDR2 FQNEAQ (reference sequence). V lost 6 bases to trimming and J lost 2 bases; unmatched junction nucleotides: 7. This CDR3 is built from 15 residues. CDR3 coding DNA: TGTGCCAGCAGGCCGGACAGGGGAAGACAAGAGACCCAGTACTTC. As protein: CASRPDRGRQETQYF.

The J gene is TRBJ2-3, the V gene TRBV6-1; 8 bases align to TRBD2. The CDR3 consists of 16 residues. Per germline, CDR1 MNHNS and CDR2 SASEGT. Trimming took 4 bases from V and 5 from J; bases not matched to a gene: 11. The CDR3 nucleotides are TGTGCCAGCAGTGCGCCTCGGGGGGGCCGGGTAGATACGCAGTATTTT. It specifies CASSAPRGGRVDTQYF.

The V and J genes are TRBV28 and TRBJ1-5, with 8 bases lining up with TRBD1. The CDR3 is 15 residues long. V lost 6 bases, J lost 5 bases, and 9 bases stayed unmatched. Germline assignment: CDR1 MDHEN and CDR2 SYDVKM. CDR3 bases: TGTGCCAGCAGCAATGAAGACAGGGGCTATCAGCCCCAGCATTTT. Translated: CASSNEDRGYQPQHF. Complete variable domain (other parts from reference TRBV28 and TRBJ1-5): DVKVTQSSRYLVKRTGEKVFLECVQDMDHENMFWYRQDPGLGLRLIYFSYDVKMKEKGDIPEGYSVSREKKERFSLILESASTNQTSMYLCASSNEDRGYQPQHFGDGTRLSIL.

The CDR3, as DNA: TGTGCCAGCAGTCCTACAGGGGGCAGGAGCTATGGCTACACCTTC. Translating gives CASSPTGGRSYGYTF. V gene TRBV28 combines with J gene TRBJ1-2, with 9 bases identical to TRBD1. V shed 5 bases and J 4 bases; nucleotides not matched to a gene: 8. The germline V gene has CDR1 MDHEN and CDR2 SYDVKM. This CDR3 spans 15 amino acids.